These T cell receptor beta chains were read from a single sample in a study of blood T cell repertoires in COVID-19. Libraries were prepared by immunoSEQ multiplex PCR; TCRdb keeps only in-frame clonotypes and omits some of them. The sample lists about 160,000 clones, 82% occurring once. The sequencing sample was made of peripheral blood. Receptors were obtained from a woman between 35 and 50 years old with COVID-19, enrolled during active disease. The CDR3 runs from the conserved cysteine through the conserved F or W. D genes are given only for firm matches. A row's size may be missing; if present it is once, few, many or a size class.

CDR3nt: TGTGCCAGCAGTCAGGACAGGGGGGTTCAGCCCCAGCATTTT
CDR3aa: CASSQDRGVQPQHF
d_gene: TRBD1
abundance: -
j_gene: TRBJ1-5
v_gene: TRBV27

CDR3nt: TGTGCCAGTAGTATTGAGGGAACCCATGGCTACACCTTC
CDR3aa: CASSIEGTHGYTF
d_gene: -
abundance: -
j_gene: TRBJ1-2
v_gene: TRBV19

CDR3nt: TGTGCCAGCAGCTTGGAATCTTTTGAGCAGTTCTTC
CDR3aa: CASSLESFEQFF
d_gene: -
abundance: -
j_gene: TRBJ2-1
v_gene: TRBV5-5

CDR3nt: TGTGCCAGCACCACGGGCACAGATACGCAGTATTTT
CDR3aa: CASTTGTDTQYF
d_gene: -
abundance: -
j_gene: TRBJ2-3
v_gene: TRBV12-3/TRBV12-4

CDR3nt: TGTGCCAGCAGCGTAGCGGGGATTAGCTCCTACAATGAGCAGTTCTTC
CDR3aa: CASSVAGISSYNEQFF
d_gene: -
abundance: -
j_gene: TRBJ2-1
v_gene: TRBV9

CDR3nt: TGTGCCACCAGCAGAGATAAAAATGAGCAGTTCTTC
CDR3aa: CATSRDKNEQFF
d_gene: -
abundance: once
j_gene: TRBJ2-1
v_gene: TRBV15

CDR3nt: TGTGCCAGCAGTGAGTTACTAGCGGGGGGGCAAGATACGCAGTATTTT
CDR3aa: CASSELLAGGQDTQYF
d_gene: TRBD2
abundance: -
j_gene: TRBJ2-3
v_gene: TRBV2

CDR3nt: TGTGCCTGGAGTGTTACGGGCAATGAGCAGTTCTTC
CDR3aa: CAWSVTGNEQFF
d_gene: -
abundance: -
j_gene: TRBJ2-1
v_gene: TRBV30

CDR3nt: TGTGCCTGGAGTGATACAGGGGGCACAGATACGCAGTATTTT
CDR3aa: CAWSDTGGTDTQYF
d_gene: TRBD1
abundance: -
j_gene: TRBJ2-3
v_gene: TRBV30

CDR3nt: TGTGCCAGTAACCTAGGGGGAGCCGACCAAGAGACCCAGTACTTC
CDR3aa: CASNLGGADQETQYF
d_gene: -
abundance: -
j_gene: TRBJ2-5
v_gene: TRBV19

CDR3nt: TGTGCCAGCACCTTCCAGGGAGAAGCTTTCTTT
CDR3aa: CASTFQGEAFF
d_gene: -
abundance: once
j_gene: TRBJ1-1
v_gene: TRBV6-6

CDR3nt: TGTGCCAGCAGCGGGGGGGAAGTCTACACTGAAGCTTTCTTT
CDR3aa: CASSGGEVYTEAFF
d_gene: -
abundance: -
j_gene: TRBJ1-1
v_gene: TRBV9

CDR3nt: TGTGCCAGCGGAGGGGCGGTTAGGGGGGAGCTGTTTTTT
CDR3aa: CASGGAVRGELFF
d_gene: -
abundance: -
j_gene: TRBJ2-2
v_gene: TRBV9

CDR3nt: TGTGCCAGCACGGCGGGAGGGTTCACAGATACGCAGTATTTT
CDR3aa: CASTAGGFTDTQYF
d_gene: TRBD2
abundance: -
j_gene: TRBJ2-3
v_gene: TRBV6-6

CDR3nt: TGTGCCAGCAGTGACAGGGGTAGGACTGAAGCTTTCTTT
CDR3aa: CASSDRGRTEAFF
d_gene: -
abundance: -
j_gene: TRBJ1-1
v_gene: TRBV6-1

CDR3nt: TGTGCCAGCAGTTTGGACAGGGCTAATTCACCCCTCCACTTT
CDR3aa: CASSLDRANSPLHF
d_gene: TRBD1
abundance: -
j_gene: TRBJ1-6
v_gene: TRBV6-5

CDR3nt: TGTGCCAGCAGTTTAGGGACAGGGGTTTTTTACGAGCAGTACTTC
CDR3aa: CASSLGTGVFYEQYF
d_gene: TRBD1
abundance: -
j_gene: TRBJ2-7
v_gene: TRBV28

CDR3nt: TGTGCCAGTAAAAGTAGCGGGAGTGGCTCAGATACGCAGTATTTT
CDR3aa: CASKSSGSGSDTQYF
d_gene: TRBD2
abundance: -
j_gene: TRBJ2-3
v_gene: TRBV19

CDR3nt: TGTGCCAGCAGCTTAGCGAGGGCTGGAAACACCATATATTTT
CDR3aa: CASSLARAGNTIYF
d_gene: -
abundance: -
j_gene: TRBJ1-3
v_gene: TRBV7-2

CDR3nt: TGTGCCAGCGGGTGGGACAGAGAGTCACCCCTCCACTTT
CDR3aa: CASGWDRESPLHF
d_gene: TRBD1
abundance: once
j_gene: TRBJ1-6
v_gene: TRBV6-5

CDR3nt: TGTGCCAGCAGCATTGGGAGGGAAGCTTTCTTT
CDR3aa: CASSIGREAFF
d_gene: -
abundance: -
j_gene: TRBJ1-1
v_gene: TRBV6-2/TRBV6-3

CDR3nt: TGTGCCAGCAGCTTAGGGGCGTTCGGCAATCAGCCCCAGCATTTT
CDR3aa: CASSLGAFGNQPQHF
d_gene: -
abundance: -
j_gene: TRBJ1-5
v_gene: TRBV7-8

CDR3nt: TGTGCCACCAGTGGGCGGGATAATCAGCCCCAGCATTTT
CDR3aa: CATSGRDNQPQHF
d_gene: -
abundance: -
j_gene: TRBJ1-5
v_gene: TRBV24-1

CDR3nt: TGTGCCAGCAGCCCAGGGGGTCTATATGGCTACACCTTC
CDR3aa: CASSPGGLYGYTF
d_gene: TRBD1
abundance: -
j_gene: TRBJ1-2
v_gene: TRBV9

CDR3nt: TGTGCCAGCAGCGGGGACAGGGGGCCTCAAGAGACCCAGTACTTC
CDR3aa: CASSGDRGPQETQYF
d_gene: TRBD1
abundance: -
j_gene: TRBJ2-5
v_gene: TRBV9

CDR3nt: TGTGCCAGCAGCGCTCCGGGACAGGGATTTAGCAATGAGCAGTTCTTC
CDR3aa: CASSAPGQGFSNEQFF
d_gene: TRBD1
abundance: -
j_gene: TRBJ2-1
v_gene: TRBV9

CDR3nt: TGTGCCAGCAGTTTACTGGTAGCTAACTATGGCTACACCTTC
CDR3aa: CASSLLVANYGYTF
d_gene: -
abundance: once
j_gene: TRBJ1-2
v_gene: TRBV28

CDR3nt: TGTGCCAGCAGCGGTCAGGACAAGGAATACACTGAAGCTTTCTTT
CDR3aa: CASSGQDKEYTEAFF
d_gene: -
abundance: -
j_gene: TRBJ1-1
v_gene: TRBV21-1

CDR3nt: TGCAGCGCTTCCCTACTAGCGGGTTCCTACGAGCAGTACTTC
CDR3aa: CSASLLAGSYEQYF
d_gene: TRBD2
abundance: -
j_gene: TRBJ2-7
v_gene: TRBV29-1

CDR3nt: TGTGCCAGCAGTTCCCCCGGGGGAAGCAATCAGCCCCAGCATTTT
CDR3aa: CASSSPGGSNQPQHF
d_gene: -
abundance: -
j_gene: TRBJ1-5
v_gene: TRBV28

CDR3nt: TGTGCCAGCAGTGATCGCCATAGCTCCTACAATGAGCAGTTCTTC
CDR3aa: CASSDRHSSYNEQFF
d_gene: -
abundance: -
j_gene: TRBJ2-1
v_gene: TRBV6-1

CDR3nt: TGTGCCAGCAGTGGGACAGGGTCGAAGTTCTACGAGCAGTACTTC
CDR3aa: CASSGTGSKFYEQYF
d_gene: TRBD1
abundance: -
j_gene: TRBJ2-7
v_gene: TRBV28

CDR3nt: TGTGCTAGCAGTCCAGGGTCGGGTATGGGCACCGGGGAGCTGTTTTTT
CDR3aa: CASSPGSGMGTGELFF
d_gene: -
abundance: medium-sized
j_gene: TRBJ2-2
v_gene: TRBV7-7

CDR3nt: TGTGCCAGCACACTGGCGGGGCGAGCGAACACCGGGGAGCTGTTTTTT
CDR3aa: CASTLAGRANTGELFF
d_gene: -
abundance: -
j_gene: TRBJ2-2
v_gene: TRBV19

CDR3nt: TGTGCCATCAGTGTGGTGCTACTAAATGAGCAGTTCTTC
CDR3aa: CAISVVLLNEQFF
d_gene: -
abundance: -
j_gene: TRBJ2-1
v_gene: TRBV10-3